These T cell receptor beta chains were read from a single sample in a study of T cells in Graves' hyperthyroidism and ophthalmopathy. TCRdb passed the multiplex PCR reads through MiXCR, listing each CDR3 protein once. The top ten hold 44% of the sample, which has 480,000 or so distinct CDR3 sequences, 35% to 50% seen once. Sequencing was performed on peripheral blood or thyroid tissue (not recorded which). The source of these receptors is an adult woman with Graves' disease, either hyperthyroidism or ophthalmopathy (not recorded which). Each CDR3 is given with its conserved first and last residue. Fields, in order: D gene, V gene, J gene, clone size, CDR3 protein, CDR3 DNA. D genes are given only for firm matches. Rows may omit the clone size; those that give it use once, few, many or a size class.

d_gene: TRBD2
v_gene: TRBV11-2
j_gene: TRBJ2-5
abundance: NA
CDR3aa: CASRETSGAQETQYF
CDR3nt: TGTGCCAGCAGGGAGACTAGCGGGGCCCAAGAGACCCAGTACTTC

d_gene: NA
v_gene: TRBV7-9
j_gene: TRBJ1-5
abundance: NA
CDR3aa: CASSFFSGGTGNQPQHF
CDR3nt: TGTGCCAGCAGCTTTTTCTCGGGGGGCACGGGGAATCAGCCCCAGCATTTT

d_gene: NA
v_gene: TRBV28
j_gene: TRBJ2-7
abundance: NA
CDR3aa: CASSLNEQYF
CDR3nt: TGTGCCAGCAGTTTGAACGAGCAGTACTTC

d_gene: NA
v_gene: TRBV10-3
j_gene: TRBJ2-2
abundance: NA
CDR3aa: CAISEDGELFF
CDR3nt: TGTGCCATCAGCGAGGACGGGGAGCTGTTTTTT

d_gene: TRBD2
v_gene: TRBV5-4
j_gene: TRBJ2-2
abundance: NA
CDR3aa: CASSSPGTSGRAGELFF
CDR3nt: TGTGCCAGCAGCTCACCCGGGACTAGCGGGAGGGCCGGGGAGCTGTTTTTT

d_gene: NA
v_gene: TRBV29-1
j_gene: TRBJ1-1
abundance: NA
CDR3aa: CSLEAGANTEAFF
CDR3nt: TGCAGCTTAGAGGCAGGGGCGAACACTGAAGCTTTCTTT

d_gene: NA
v_gene: TRBV28
j_gene: TRBJ2-2
abundance: few
CDR3aa: CASILGRNTGELFF
CDR3nt: TGTGCCAGCATCTTAGGGAGGAACACCGGGGAGCTGTTTTTT

d_gene: NA
v_gene: TRBV7-7
j_gene: TRBJ2-5
abundance: NA
CDR3aa: CASSPTRAWETQYF
CDR3nt: TGTGCCAGCAGCCCCACCAGGGCTTGGGAGACCCAGTACTTC

d_gene: NA
v_gene: TRBV9
j_gene: TRBJ2-5
abundance: NA
CDR3aa: CASSVYGGQETQYF
CDR3nt: TGTGCCAGCAGCGTTTACGGGGGCCAAGAGACCCAGTACTTC

d_gene: NA
v_gene: TRBV20-1
j_gene: TRBJ1-1
abundance: many
CDR3aa: CSARDSRTVEAFF
CDR3nt: TGCAGTGCTAGAGATTCCCGGACAGTTGAAGCTTTCTTT

d_gene: TRBD2
v_gene: TRBV7-3
j_gene: TRBJ2-6
abundance: many
CDR3aa: CASSSRTSGTGANVLTF
CDR3nt: TGTGCCAGCAGCTCCCGGACTAGCGGGACTGGGGCCAACGTCCTGACTTTC

d_gene: NA
v_gene: TRBV10-3
j_gene: TRBJ2-3
abundance: NA
CDR3aa: CASSPRPWTTDTQYF
CDR3nt: TGTGCCAGCAGTCCTAGGCCCTGGACCACAGATACGCAGTATTTT

d_gene: NA
v_gene: TRBV4-2
j_gene: TRBJ1-5
abundance: many
CDR3aa: CASSEEYSNQPQHF
CDR3nt: TGTGCCAGCAGTGAAGAGTATAGCAATCAGCCCCAGCATTTT

d_gene: NA
v_gene: TRBV6-5
j_gene: TRBJ1-6
abundance: many
CDR3aa: CASSYSTWGYNSPLHF
CDR3nt: TGTGCCAGCAGTTACTCGACCTGGGGCTATAATTCACCCCTCCACTTT

d_gene: NA
v_gene: TRBV5-1
j_gene: TRBJ2-1
abundance: few
CDR3aa: CASSLVQGRGNEQFF
CDR3nt: TGCGCCAGCAGCTTGGTTCAGGGAAGGGGCAATGAGCAGTTCTTC

d_gene: NA
v_gene: TRBV2
j_gene: TRBJ2-7
abundance: NA
CDR3aa: CASNSDPPYEQYF
CDR3nt: TGTGCCAGCAACAGCGACCCGCCCTACGAGCAGTACTTC

d_gene: NA
v_gene: TRBV2
j_gene: TRBJ2-7
abundance: NA
CDR3aa: CASNLGQGGFYEQYF
CDR3nt: TGTGCCAGCAACTTGGGGCAGGGGGGATTCTACGAGCAGTACTTC

d_gene: NA
v_gene: TRBV9
j_gene: TRBJ2-1
abundance: NA
CDR3aa: CASAGLSSGQFF
CDR3nt: TGTGCCAGCGCCGGGCTCTCGTCTGGGCAGTTCTTC

d_gene: TRBD1
v_gene: TRBV7-9
j_gene: TRBJ1-2
abundance: NA
CDR3aa: CASSLEPGTGSYGYTF
CDR3nt: TGCGCCAGCAGCTTGGAACCCGGGACAGGCAGCTATGGCTACACCTTC

d_gene: TRBD1
v_gene: TRBV19
j_gene: TRBJ2-2
abundance: NA
CDR3aa: CASSIDRGTGELFF
CDR3nt: TGTGCCAGTAGTATTGACAGGGGTACCGGGGAGCTGTTTTTT

d_gene: NA
v_gene: TRBV20-1
j_gene: TRBJ2-5
abundance: few
CDR3aa: CSASPKETQYF
CDR3nt: TGCAGTGCTAGTCCCAAAGAGACCCAGTACTTC

d_gene: NA
v_gene: TRBV7-9
j_gene: TRBJ1-1
abundance: NA
CDR3aa: CASSLQAEGTEAFF
CDR3nt: TGTGCCAGCAGTTTGCAGGCTGAGGGGACTGAAGCTTTCTTT

d_gene: TRBD1
v_gene: TRBV7-2
j_gene: TRBJ1-3
abundance: NA
CDR3aa: CASKNPGQGSTGNTIYF
CDR3nt: TGTGCCAGCAAAAATCCGGGACAGGGGTCGACGGGAAACACCATATATTTT

d_gene: NA
v_gene: TRBV7-9
j_gene: TRBJ1-2
abundance: many
CDR3aa: CASSQDPNYGYTF
CDR3nt: TGCGCCAGCAGCCAAGATCCCAACTATGGCTACACCTTC

d_gene: TRBD1
v_gene: TRBV7-8
j_gene: TRBJ1-5
abundance: many
CDR3aa: CASSQGTGHSNQPQHF
CDR3nt: TGTGCCAGCAGCCAGGGGACAGGTCACTCCAATCAGCCCCAGCATTTT

d_gene: NA
v_gene: TRBV7-2
j_gene: TRBJ1-1
abundance: NA
CDR3aa: CASSLWEGSNTEAFF
CDR3nt: TGTGCCAGCAGCTTATGGGAGGGGAGTAACACTGAAGCTTTCTTT

d_gene: TRBD1
v_gene: TRBV9
j_gene: TRBJ1-5
abundance: NA
CDR3aa: CASSQYGTGDSNQPQHF
CDR3nt: TGTGCCAGCAGCCAGTACGGGACAGGGGATAGCAATCAGCCCCAGCATTTT

d_gene: NA
v_gene: TRBV28
j_gene: TRBJ1-1
abundance: few
CDR3aa: CASRRTVSMNTEAFF
CDR3nt: TGTGCCAGCAGAAGGACAGTTTCAATGAACACTGAAGCTTTCTTT

d_gene: NA
v_gene: TRBV9
j_gene: TRBJ1-4
abundance: NA
CDR3aa: CASSVGSGFNEKLFF
CDR3nt: TGTGCCAGCAGCGTGGGATCGGGGTTTAATGAAAAACTGTTTTTT

d_gene: NA
v_gene: TRBV7-9
j_gene: TRBJ2-2
abundance: NA
CDR3aa: CASSYTMRGELFF
CDR3nt: TGTGCCAGCAGCTATACAATGCGCGGGGAGCTGTTTTTT

d_gene: TRBD1
v_gene: TRBV7-9
j_gene: TRBJ2-5
abundance: NA
CDR3aa: CASSHRDRVKTQYF
CDR3nt: TGTGCCAGCAGCCACCGGGACAGAGTGAAGACCCAGTACTTC

d_gene: TRBD1
v_gene: TRBV7-9
j_gene: TRBJ1-2
abundance: many
CDR3aa: CASSPRDSGNGYTF
CDR3nt: TGTGCCAGCAGCCCTAGGGACAGTGGGAATGGCTACACCTTC

d_gene: NA
v_gene: TRBV28
j_gene: TRBJ1-1
abundance: NA
CDR3aa: CASSLKAGDWNTEAFF
CDR3nt: TGTGCCAGCAGTTTGAAGGCAGGGGATTGGAACACTGAAGCTTTCTTT

d_gene: NA
v_gene: TRBV7-8
j_gene: TRBJ1-5
abundance: NA
CDR3aa: CASSLGLAGNNEHF
CDR3nt: TGTGCCAGCAGCTTGGGCCTAGCGGGAAACAATGAGCATTTT

d_gene: TRBD1
v_gene: TRBV20-1
j_gene: TRBJ1-2
abundance: NA
CDR3aa: CSARDLGQGYTF
CDR3nt: TGCAGTGCTAGAGATCTGGGACAGGGCTACACCTTC

d_gene: TRBD2
v_gene: TRBV20-1
j_gene: TRBJ2-1
abundance: NA
CDR3aa: CSAYQGLAGGQGEQFF
CDR3nt: TGCAGTGCCTACCAGGGACTAGCGGGAGGGCAGGGTGAGCAGTTCTTC

d_gene: NA
v_gene: TRBV7-9
j_gene: TRBJ2-7
abundance: NA
CDR3aa: CASSLITTSPYEQYF
CDR3nt: TGTGCCAGCAGCTTAATAACAACTTCACCCTACGAGCAGTACTTC

d_gene: NA
v_gene: TRBV29-1
j_gene: TRBJ2-7
abundance: NA
CDR3aa: CSVEDQAHEQYF
CDR3nt: TGCAGCGTTGAAGATCAGGCACACGAGCAGTACTTC

d_gene: TRBD1
v_gene: TRBV29-1
j_gene: TRBJ2-7
abundance: NA
CDR3aa: CSVIGQAYEQYF
CDR3nt: TGCAGCGTCATCGGACAGGCGTACGAGCAGTACTTC

d_gene: NA
v_gene: TRBV9
j_gene: TRBJ1-3
abundance: many
CDR3aa: CASSGEGTAGNTIYF
CDR3nt: TGTGCCAGCAGCGGAGAGGGTACGGCTGGAAACACCATATATTTT

d_gene: NA
v_gene: TRBV24-1
j_gene: TRBJ2-5
abundance: NA
CDR3aa: CASSSRTVQETQYF
CDR3nt: TGTGCCAGCAGTTCTCGGACGGTCCAAGAGACCCAGTACTTC

d_gene: TRBD1
v_gene: TRBV2
j_gene: TRBJ1-4
abundance: once
CDR3aa: CASSYNRGEKLFF
CDR3nt: TGTGCCAGCAGTTACAACAGGGGCGAAAAACTGTTTTTT

d_gene: TRBD2
v_gene: TRBV25-1
j_gene: TRBJ2-5
abundance: NA
CDR3aa: CASSARRTSGTVGTQYF
CDR3nt: TGTGCCAGCAGCGCCCGCCGGACTAGCGGGACCGTGGGGACCCAGTACTTC

d_gene: TRBD1
v_gene: TRBV7-9
j_gene: TRBJ2-7
abundance: NA
CDR3aa: CASSLVGTGKYEQYF
CDR3nt: TGTGCCAGCAGCTTGGTTGGGACAGGGAAGTACGAGCAGTACTTC

d_gene: TRBD1
v_gene: TRBV2
j_gene: TRBJ1-4
abundance: many
CDR3aa: CASIPGTGSEKLFF
CDR3nt: TGTGCCAGCATTCCAGGGACAGGCAGCGAAAAACTGTTTTTT

d_gene: NA
v_gene: TRBV29-1
j_gene: TRBJ2-7
abundance: few
CDR3aa: CSARGSGNEQYF
CDR3nt: TGCAGCGCGAGGGGATCCGGTAACGAGCAGTACTTC

d_gene: TRBD1
v_gene: TRBV19
j_gene: TRBJ2-6
abundance: many
CDR3aa: CASSDPGQYYGGANVLTF
CDR3nt: TGTGCCAGTAGTGACCCGGGACAGTATTATGGTGGGGCCAACGTCCTGACTTTC

d_gene: NA
v_gene: TRBV19
j_gene: TRBJ1-2
abundance: NA
CDR3aa: CASGGGYGYTF
CDR3nt: TGTGCCTCCGGTGGGGGCTATGGCTACACCTTC

d_gene: NA
v_gene: TRBV10-3
j_gene: TRBJ1-3
abundance: NA
CDR3aa: CAISPGKGNTIYF
CDR3nt: TGTGCCATCAGTCCTGGGAAGGGGAACACCATATATTTT

d_gene: NA
v_gene: TRBV7-2
j_gene: TRBJ2-7
abundance: many
CDR3aa: CASSSLYLEQYF
CDR3nt: TGTGCCAGCAGCTCACTTTATCTGGAGCAGTACTTC

d_gene: NA
v_gene: TRBV27
j_gene: TRBJ1-5
abundance: NA
CDR3aa: CASSLRSAEGINQPQHF
CDR3nt: TGTGCCAGCAGTTTACGGTCAGCCGAGGGCATCAATCAGCCCCAGCATTTT

d_gene: TRBD1
v_gene: TRBV24-1
j_gene: TRBJ1-2
abundance: few
CDR3aa: CATSDPTGVDGYTF
CDR3nt: TGTGCCACCAGTGATCCTACAGGGGTGGATGGCTACACCTTC

d_gene: TRBD2
v_gene: TRBV7-9
j_gene: TRBJ2-7
abundance: many
CDR3aa: CASSPSGRNEQYF
CDR3nt: TGTGCCAGCAGCCCCAGCGGGAGGAACGAGCAGTACTTC

d_gene: NA
v_gene: TRBV29-1
j_gene: TRBJ1-2
abundance: NA
CDR3aa: CSVPRESYGYTF
CDR3nt: TGCAGCGTCCCGAGGGAGTCCTATGGCTACACCTTC

d_gene: NA
v_gene: TRBV7-2
j_gene: TRBJ1-4
abundance: many
CDR3aa: CASTQFPREFNEKLFF
CDR3nt: TGTGCCAGCACCCAATTTCCCCGGGAATTTAATGAAAAACTGTTTTTT

d_gene: TRBD1
v_gene: TRBV20-1
j_gene: TRBJ1-6
abundance: NA
CDR3aa: CSASSGGSNSPLHF
CDR3nt: TGCAGTGCTAGTTCAGGGGGCAGTAATTCACCCCTCCACTTT

d_gene: NA
v_gene: TRBV20-1
j_gene: TRBJ1-5
abundance: many
CDR3aa: CSAKSGNQPQHF
CDR3nt: TGCAGTGCAAAATCAGGAAATCAGCCCCAGCATTTT

d_gene: NA
v_gene: TRBV7-9
j_gene: TRBJ2-7
abundance: many
CDR3aa: CASSREYEQYF
CDR3nt: TGTGCCAGCAGTCGCGAATACGAGCAGTACTTC